The TCR beta chain described here comes from a study of identical twins (dated by TCRdb to the mid-2010s). Study-wide context: TCR alpha and beta repertoires from monozygotic twins, unrelated adults of various ages and cord blood were deep-sequenced to test whether fetal clonotypes persist. To rule out contamination, the twin experiments were replicated at different times with different library preparation protocols. Overall study results and their limits: Compared with coincidental sharing between unrelated individuals, out-of-frame TCR alpha sequences shared between twins had an excess of sequences with low generation probability. Out-of-frame TCR alpha sharing in monozygotic twins was systematically underestimated by recombination models, whereas sharing between unrelated individuals was in agreement with the recombination models. Invariant T cells such as MAIT and iNKT could partly confound zero-insertion analyses, though diverse VJ usage argued against this for most clonotypes. Because the same donors could not be followed over many years, the conclusions relied on cross-sectional statistical analysis. Fewer insertions were carried by abundant cord blood beta clonotypes; a weaker similar trend was observed in young adult naive repertoires, while no such trend was observed in memory repertoires. A weaker excess of twin sharing was found in beta out-of-frame sequences because the signal-to-noise ratio was lowered by fewer shared sequences.

The germline V gene supplies CDR1 SNHLY and CDR2 FYNNEI. Cut back by 1 base and 5 bases, the V and J ends lie 15 bases apart. Counted from cysteine to phenylalanine, this CDR3 has 16 amino acids. This entry keeps only the CDR3 DNA: 48 bases, framed from base 1. This clonotype turned up a few times. No antigen is known for it. No qualities accompany the bases; no much larger clone lies one base away. Receptor amplification or capture employed 5' RACE. These reads were obtained on an Illumina HiSeq 2000. Template switching added a universal primer binding site, and the final cDNA carried a unique molecular identifier that allowed TCR cDNA molecules to be counted accurately. Specific primers in the conserved constant-segment region were used to synthesize first-strand cDNA for the TCR alpha and beta chains. Each cDNA library was double barcoded, with a SMART-Mk sample barcode plus Illumina barcodes, to control for contamination. TruSeq adapter sequences, together with Illumina sample barcodes, were added in two successive PCR steps. The TCR alpha and beta cDNA libraries were sequenced on the Illumina HiSeq platform using custom primers. In the source study's methods: Raw reads were processed with MiGEC to extract unique molecular identifiers, and MiXCR was used to determine CDR3 positions. For each individual, recombination models were inferred using an EM algorithm with the repgenHMM and IGoR tools. Shared clonotypes were analyzed with the tcR package in R, and sharing was normalized by the product of cloneset sizes. To study raw recombination free of thymic and clonal selection effects, out-of-frame nonproductive sequences were analyzed. TCRdb reanalyzed the raw reads on its own, using fastp at Q25 for trimming and MiXCR for clone calling, and kept in-frame beta chains. CDR3 protein duplicates are merged, each entry listing the most common genes and DNA. The V and J calls were not made by the authors but by TCRdb's processing. Present in this sample are about 900,000 distinct CDR3 sequences, about 12% of which were seen just once. The ten largest account for around 1.6% of the sample.

All donors were healthy Caucasians. Three pairs of female monozygotic twins, all aged 18 to 29 years, were included in the twin cohort. Peripheral blood mononuclear cells were the source from which RNA for the TCR libraries was isolated. The same data also contributed to another study, on yellow fever vaccine responses in identical twins. Taken from the second paper: According to the authors, the vaccine-induced T cell response in identical twins seemed to be partly convergent and partly specific to each individual. In the study, vaccine-responding T cell clones were precisely tracked in identical twins.

Sequencing was done on a sample of PBMCs. The TCR originated in a woman between 18 and 29 years old in good health. The chain couples TRBV2 to TRBJ2-1; the D segment might be TRBD1 or TRBD2, since each matches 5 bases. Read as DNA, the sequence is TGTGCCAGCAGTGAAGGGGCAGGGAGCGAAAACAATGAGCAGTTCTTC. Its translation reads: CASSEGAGSENNEQFF.